These T cell receptor beta chains were read from a single sample in a study of shared clonotypes between healthy human individuals. TCRdb keeps only in-frame clones here, not all; method: immunoSEQ multiplex PCR. Of about 1.5 million clones detected, around 98% appear once; the ten largest clones hold about 0.45%. The sequencing sample was made of naive CD4+ T cells sorted from blood. The receptor source for this set is a man in his thirties or forties in good health. CDR3s include the opening cysteine and the closing phenylalanine or tryptophan. The order of the fields is D gene, J gene, V gene, clone size, CDR3 DNA, CDR3 protein. The D gene is left open where the match is weak. Only some rows state a clone size, as once, few, many or a class for expanded clones.

- TRBJ1-1 TRBV18 few TGTGCCAGCTCACCCCGGGAGAACACTGAAGCTTTCTTT CASSPRENTEAFF
- TRBJ1-2 TRBV7-9 - TGTGCCAGCAGCCCCCGGGACACCTATGGCTACACCTTC CASSPRDTYGYTF
TRBD1 TRBJ2-7 TRBV4-1 once TGCGCCAGCAGCCAGTACCTTGGGGGAGGACAGGGACCTTACGAGCAGTACTTC CASSQYLGGGQGPYEQYF
TRBD1 TRBJ2-7 TRBV6-1 - TGTGCCAGCAGTAGGGACAGTTTATACGAGCAGTACTTC CASSRDSLYEQYF
TRBD2 TRBJ2-2 TRBV7-2 - TGTGCCAGCAGCTTACTAGCGGGAGCTACCGGGGAGCTGTTTTTT CASSLLAGATGELFF
- TRBJ1-1 TRBV27 once TGTGCCAGCAGTATCGGGACTGGGATGAACACTGAAGCTTTCTTT CASSIGTGMNTEAFF
TRBD2 TRBJ2-7 TRBV11-2 - TGTGCCAGCAGCCAGGGACTAGCGGGAGTCTCCGAGCAGTACTTC CASSQGLAGVSEQYF
TRBD2 TRBJ2-3 TRBV7-9 - TGTGCCAGGAACCCTTTTAGCGGGGGCACAGATACGCAGTATTTT CARNPFSGGTDTQYF
- TRBJ2-3 TRBV30 - TGTGCCTGGAGTGTACCTGGGAGGACAGATACGCAGTATTTT CAWSVPGRTDTQYF
TRBD1 TRBJ2-7 TRBV2 - TGTGCCAGCAGTGAAACCGGACAGGTTTCGGGCGAGCAGTACTTC CASSETGQVSGEQYF
- TRBJ2-7 TRBV21-1 - TGTGCCAGCAGCGCTCCCGGGACAGGGATCGGCGAGCAGTACTTC CASSAPGTGIGEQYF
TRBD1 TRBJ2-1 TRBV18 - TGTGCCAGCTCACCACCCGGGTATTCGGACAGGGAACACAATGAGCAGTTCTTC CASSPPGYSDREHNEQFF
TRBD1 TRBJ1-5 TRBV30 - TGTGCCTGGAGTGTAGACAGGGGGCCGCCTTTTATTCAGCCCCAGCATTTT CAWSVDRGPPFIQPQHF
- TRBJ1-5 TRBV6-1 - TGTGCCACCCCAGTCACGGACGGGGTGAATCAGCCCCAGCATTTT CATPVTDGVNQPQHF
- TRBJ2-7 TRBV27 - TGTGCCAGCAGTCACACCGGGACATCGACCTACGAGCAGTACTTC CASSHTGTSTYEQYF
TRBD1 TRBJ1-2 TRBV28 - TGTGCCAGCAGGACCGGGACAGAAGCTAACTATGGCTACACCTTC CASRTGTEANYGYTF
TRBD2 TRBJ2-1 TRBV27 once TGTGCCAGCAGTCACTGGACTAGCGGTCTTCTCCCCCACAATGAGCAGTTCTTC CASSHWTSGLLPHNEQFF
- TRBJ2-5 TRBV29-1 - TGCAGCGCTACTCAGGGGGGCGAGACCCAGTACTTC CSATQGGETQYF
TRBD2 TRBJ2-2 TRBV6-6 - TGTGCCAGCAGTTTTTGGGCGGGAGGGGACACCGGGGAGCTGTTTTTT CASSFWAGGDTGELFF
TRBD1 TRBJ2-7 TRBV18 - TGTGCCAGCTCACCATTGAAGGGACAGGGGGCTGTCGAGCAGTACTTC CASSPLKGQGAVEQYF
- TRBJ1-5 TRBV9 - TGTGCCAGCAGCGAACGTGCAGGGCCCAATCAGCCCCAGCATTTT CASSERAGPNQPQHF
- TRBJ2-1 TRBV28 - TGTGCCAGCAGGGGCATAAACTCCTACAATGAGCAGTTCTTC CASRGINSYNEQFF
TRBD2 TRBJ2-7 TRBV6-5 - TGTGCCAGCAGTTCGCTCTCTAGCGGGAGCTCCTACGAGCAGTACTTC CASSSLSSGSSYEQYF
- TRBJ2-7 TRBV9 - TGTGCCAGCAGCGTAAGAGGAGGGGCCCCCTACGAGCAGTACTTC CASSVRGGAPYEQYF
TRBD2 TRBJ2-3 TRBV10-3 - TGTGCCATCAGTGAGCACGTTAGCGGGAGTGTATCTGATACGCAGTATTTT CAISEHVSGSVSDTQYF
TRBD2 TRBJ2-1 TRBV6-5 - TGTGCCAGCAACTCGGGACTAGCGGATATCAATGAGCAGTTCTTC CASNSGLADINEQFF
- TRBJ1-1 TRBV10-3 - TGTGCCATCGGGCCTGCGGCCACTGAAGCTTTCTTT CAIGPAATEAFF
- TRBJ2-2 TRBV7-3 - TGTGCCAGCAGCTTAGCGGGGACCGGGGAGCTGTTTTTT CASSLAGTGELFF
TRBD2 TRBJ2-3 TRBV18 few TGTGCCAGCTCCCCTAGCGGGAGGGATCAAGATACGCAGTATTTT CASSPSGRDQDTQYF
- TRBJ2-7 TRBV20-1 - TGCAGTGCCCGTGCAAAACACGAGCAGTACTTC CSARAKHEQYF
TRBD1 TRBJ2-7 TRBV19 - TGTGCCATTGGGACAGGGGAGGATAAGGGCTCCTACGAGCAGTACTTC CAIGTGEDKGSYEQYF
TRBD2 TRBJ2-1 TRBV5-4 - TGTGCCAGCAGCTTGGAGGGGCGGGGACTAGCGGGAGGGGATAATGAGCAGTTCTTC CASSLEGRGLAGGDNEQFF
TRBD1 TRBJ1-5 TRBV28 - TGTGCCAGCTCCGGGACAGGGGGCCAGCCCCAGCATTTT CASSGTGGQPQHF
TRBD1 TRBJ2-7 TRBV5-6 - TGTGCCAGCAGCTTGCGACAGGGGTACTACGAGCAGTACTTC CASSLRQGYYEQYF
TRBD2 TRBJ2-3 TRBV9 - TGTGCCAGCAGCGTCGAACCCGGACTAGCGGGAGGGCGGTGGGACACGCAGTATTTT CASSVEPGLAGGRWDTQYF
TRBD1 TRBJ1-1 TRBV5-1 - TGCGCCAGCAGCAAAAAATACGGCGGACAGGGGATCATGAACACTGAAGCTTTCTTT CASSKKYGGQGIMNTEAFF
TRBD2 TRBJ2-1 TRBV5-1 - TGCGCCAGCAGCCGACCCGGACTAGCCTCTTCCAATGAGCAGTTCTTC CASSRPGLASSNEQFF
- TRBJ2-3 TRBV9 - TGTGCCAGCAGCGTATTCGACCGGACAGCTGGTAGGACAGATACGCAGTATTTT CASSVFDRTAGRTDTQYF
- TRBJ1-3 TRBV2 - TGTGCCAGCAGTGTTGGGGACTGGGACTCAAACACCATATATTTT CASSVGDWDSNTIYF
- TRBJ2-1 TRBV29-1 - TGCAGCGCCCTGGCGCGGGAAGGGCACAATGAGCAGTTCTTC CSALAREGHNEQFF
TRBD2 TRBJ2-1 TRBV30 - TGTGCCTGTGCGACTAGCGGTTACAATGAGCAGTTCTTC CACATSGYNEQFF
- TRBJ1-1 TRBV28 - TGTGCCAGCAGTTCGCTCCCCTTAAACACTGAAGCTTTCTTT CASSSLPLNTEAFF
- TRBJ1-1 TRBV18 - TGTGCCAGCTCACCTGCCAGGGGACACACTGAAGCTTTCTTT CASSPARGHTEAFF
- TRBJ1-2 TRBV5-6 - TGTGCCAGCAGCTTGTGGGTTGGGCATGGCTACACCTTC CASSLWVGHGYTF
TRBD1 TRBJ1-1 TRBV27 - TGTGCCAGCAGTACGGACAGGGGAGGGACTGAAGCTTTCTTT CASSTDRGGTEAFF
- TRBJ2-2 TRBV28 - TGTGCCAGCTACGCAGGAGTGCTGTTCGGGGAGCTGTTTTTT CASYAGVLFGELFF
TRBD2 TRBJ2-3 TRBV5-1 - TGCGCCAGCAGCCGAGCGGCTAGCGGAGCGGGCCCACATACGCAGTATTTT CASSRAASGAGPHTQYF
- TRBJ1-5 TRBV5-8 - TGTGCCAGCAGCTTGGCCGTGGGGCCCAATCAGCCCCAGCATTTT CASSLAVGPNQPQHF
TRBD1 TRBJ1-2 TRBV28 - TGTGCCAGCAGATTGCACTCAGGGGGTTTCTTC CASRLHSGGFF
- TRBJ2-6 TRBV5-1 - TGCGCCAGCAGCTTGGCCAAGCATCGCGACTCTGCTGGGGCCAACGTCCTGACTTTC CASSLAKHRDSAGANVLTF
- TRBJ2-2 TRBV10-2 - TGCGCCAGCAGTGAAGGCGGAAACACCGGGGAGCTGTTTTTT CASSEGGNTGELFF
TRBD1 TRBJ2-1 TRBV9 - TGTGCCAGCAGCGTAGTAACGGACAGGGGTGAGCAGTTCTTC CASSVVTDRGEQFF
- TRBJ2-2 TRBV15 - TGTGCCACCAGCAGAGACCCCGGGGCTGCCGGGGAGCTGTTTTTT CATSRDPGAAGELFF
TRBD2 TRBJ2-3 TRBV7-2 - TGTGCCAGCAGCATACGGACTAGCGGACCCACAGATACGCAGTATTTT CASSIRTSGPTDTQYF
- TRBJ1-5 TRBV7-9 once TGTGCCAGCAGCTCGGACCCCAATCAGCCCCAGCATTTT CASSSDPNQPQHF
TRBD1 TRBJ2-7 TRBV10-2 - TGCGCCAGCGAGGCCACCGGGACAGGGGGGGACGAGCAGTACTTC CASEATGTGGDEQYF